A single sample gave rise to the 27 T cell receptor beta chains below, sequenced in a study of memory CD4+ T cells and cytomegalovirus serostatus. Single viable CD3+CD4+CD8-CD45RO+ cells were sorted as the memory CD4+ T cells. Profiling relied on immunoSEQ multiplex PCR, and the TCRdb table lists in-frame clones only, not all of them. In the table there are around 50,000 clones, just under 80% of which are singletons. Source material: memory CD4+ T cells from blood. These TCRs come from an adult in good health and CMV-seronegative.

V gene TRBV6-5 combines with J gene TRBJ2-5; 11 bases align to TRBD1. Germline CDR1 MNHEY, CDR2 SVGAGI. The CDR3 is 14 amino acids. Trimming removed 6 bases from V and 4 bases from J; junction bases left unmatched: 4. The CDR3 loop reads CASRRTGGGETQYF. CDR3 coding DNA: TGTGCCAGCAGAAGGACAGGGGGCGGAGAGACCCAGTACTTC.

This chain uses TRBV7-9 with TRBJ2-2; 7 bases map to TRBD2. The germline V gene encodes CDR1 SEHNR and CDR2 FQNEAQ (reference sequence). Germline trimming cut 5 bases from V and 4 bases from J; bases unmatched to any gene: 7. The CDR3 extends over 15 amino acids. The CDR3 here is CASSPLGGGTGELFF. The CDR3, as DNA: TGTGCCAGCAGCCCCCTGGGGGGGGGCACCGGGGAGCTGTTTTTT.

The CDR3, as DNA: TGTGCCAGGGTGGGAAAGGGAGGAACAGATACGCAGTATTTT. This translates into CARVGKGGTDTQYF. The chain uses TRBV2 and TRBJ2-3; maybe TRBD2 (6 bases). CDR3 length equals 14 residues. Germline CDR1 reads SNHLY; CDR2 reads FYNNEI. V was pared by 9 bases and J by 3 bases, with 16 bases between.

This clone was observed a single time. This sequence joins TRBV9 and TRBJ2-1, with a weak D call TRBD1 (6 bases). Germline V lookup: CDR1 SGDLS, CDR2 YYNGEE. The CDR3 is made up of 13 amino acids. V lost 0 bases, J lost 10 bases, and 11 bases lay in between. The CDR3 nucleotides are TGTGCCAGCAGCGTAGGGGACACCCTAGAGCAGTTCTTC. It yields the protein CASSVGDTLEQFF.

In this sample, this clone turned up a few times. CDR3 DNA: TGTGCCAGCAGCTTAGGACTAGCGGCAAGGGGGCAGTTCTTC. Residues: CASSLGLAARGQFF. The gene calls are TRBV13 and TRBJ2-1; 8 bases line up with TRBD2. The CDR3 extends over 14 amino acids. Germline V gene sequence: CDR1 PRHDT, CDR2 FYEKMQ (reference sequence). V dropped 0 bases and J dropped 12; count of bases not matched to a gene: 7.

This clone has a handful of counts. The chain has TRBV5-1 and TRBJ1-4; unclear D gene. The V and J ends lost 5 bases and 8 bases respectively, with 10 bases between them. Germline CDR1 reads SGHRS; CDR2 reads YFSETQ. The CDR3 sequence is 12 residues long. Here the CDR3 DNA reads TGCGCCAGCAGTTTTGCCAGGGAAAAACTGTTTTTT. Translation: CASSFAREKLFF.

V gene TRBV28 combines with J gene TRBJ1-2, with TRBD1 identical over 7 bases. The CDR3 consists of 14 residues. Trimming took 6 bases from V and 1 from J; bases not matched to a gene: 5. Looked up from germline, CDR1 is MDHEN and CDR2 is SYDVKM. The CDR3 spells CASRLGTVNYGYTF. CDR3 DNA sequence: TGTGCCAGCAGACTCGGGACAGTTAACTATGGCTACACCTTC.

The chain joins TRBV7-8 to TRBJ2-7, with 7 bases lining up with TRBD2. This CDR3 is built from 14 residues. Unmatched junction bases numbered 10, after V lost 5 bases and J lost 6 bases. The germline V gene encodes CDR1 SGHVS and CDR2 FQNEAQ. This CDR3 is CASSQNGRIPEQYF. DNA for the CDR3: TGTGCCAGCAGCCAAAACGGGAGGATTCCCGAGCAGTACTTC. Full variable domain (rest looked up from reference TRBV7-8 and TRBJ2-7): GAGVSQSPRYKVAKRGQDVALRCDPISGHVSLFWYQQALGQGPEFLTYFQNEAQLDKSGLPSDRFFAERPEGSVSTLKIQRTQQEDSAVYLCASSQNGRIPEQYFGPGTRLTVT.

The V call is TRBV19, the J call TRBJ2-5; the D gene is possibly TRBD1 (5 bases). CDR1 and CDR2 (germline): LNHDA, SQIVND (reference sequence). Trimming left V 1 base short and J 3 bases short, with 6 bases between. The CDR3 is made up of 13 amino acids. The CDR3 nucleotides are TGTGCCAGTAGTATAGGCAGGGAAGAGACCCAGTACTTC. Its protein product is CASSIGREETQYF.

V and J are TRBV7-8 and TRBJ2-7; the D is unclear. The germline V gene encodes CDR1 SGHVS and CDR2 FQNEAQ. The CDR3 loop spans 13 amino acids. V lost 4 bases to trimming and J lost 3 bases, with 10 bases between them. The CDR3 DNA reads TGTGCCAGCAGCTCACCATTGAACTACGAGCAGTACTTC. It codes for CASSSPLNYEQYF.

The chain employs TRBV7-2 and TRBJ2-5; no definite D call. Per germline, CDR1 SGHTA and CDR2 FQGNSA. The V and J ends lost 5 bases and 4 bases respectively, with 11 bases between them. The CDR3 runs 13 residues. Here the CDR3 DNA reads TGTGCCAGCAGCGATACCGTTATAGAGACCCAGTACTTC. Translated: CASSDTVIETQYF.

The CDR3 sequence is CASGLGQVANEQFF. In nucleotides, the CDR3 is TGTGCTAGTGGTTTGGGACAGGTAGCCAATGAGCAGTTCTTC. The V and J genes are TRBV12-5 and TRBJ2-1, with D possibly matching TRBD1 (6 bases). CDR1 and CDR2 (germline): LGHNT, FRNRAP. This CDR3 comprises 14 residues. V dropped 1 base and J dropped 6 bases, with 10 bases sitting between them.

This clone was detected a few times. CDR3 sequence reads: CASSASQGRNTEAFF. In nucleotides, the CDR3 is TGTGCCAGCAGTGCGTCACAGGGGAGGAACACTGAAGCTTTCTTT. The chain uses TRBV27 and TRBJ1-1; 7 nucleotides match TRBD1. In germline, CDR1 is MNHEY, CDR2 SMNVEV (reference sequence). The CDR3 runs to 15 residues. J was trimmed by 1 base and V by 5 bases; bases with no gene match: 7.

The table lists this clone with a few counts. The chain employs TRBV7-3 and TRBJ2-2; a possible D gene is TRBD2 (7 bases). There are 17 residues in the CDR3. Per germline, CDR1 SGHTA and CDR2 FQGTGA. V lost 4 bases and J lost 7, with 22 bases in between. The CDR3 DNA is TGTGCCAGCAGCTCAGGGGCGGGAGCTACAACGGGCGGGGAGCTGTTTTTT. It is translated as CASSSGAGATTGGELFF.

The chain carries TRBV6-6 and TRBJ1-3; the D is unclear. Germline-derived CDR1 and CDR2 are MNHNY and SVGAGI (reference sequence). This CDR3 spans 14 amino acids. V lost 2 bases and J lost 0, with 5 bases in between. CDR3 in amino acids: CASSYQSSGNTIYF. Written as DNA, the CDR3 is TGTGCCAGCAGTTACCAGTCCTCTGGAAACACCATATATTTT.

The V call is TRBV29-1, the J call TRBJ2-5; 10 bases are shared with TRBD2. V gave up 7 bases and J gave up 4 bases; unmatched junction bases: 6. The CDR3 extends over 13 amino acids. Germline V CDR1 and CDR2: SQVTM, ANQGSEA. The CDR3 here is CSASGRAVETQYF. The CDR3 DNA sequence: TGCAGCGCCAGCGGGAGGGCCGTAGAGACCCAGTACTTC.

This clone turned up a few times. The rearrangement uses TRBV30 and TRBJ2-3, with D unresolved. The ends were cut back, 0 bases at V and 0 bases at J, with 7 bases in the middle. The length of the CDR3 is 14 residues. Germline V lookup: CDR1 GTSNPN, CDR2 SVGIG (reference sequence). The CDR3 DNA reads TGTGCCTGGAGTGTAGGATTCAGCACAGATACGCAGTATTTT. It is translated as CAWSVGFSTDTQYF.

V and J are TRBV19 and TRBJ2-5, with 8 bases aligning to TRBD1. This CDR3 is 13 amino acids long. Germline CDR1 reads LNHDA; CDR2 reads SQIVND (reference sequence). Trimming removed 5 bases from V and 5 bases from J; junction bases left unmatched: 4. DNA of the CDR3: TGTGCCAGTAGTTTGGGACAGGCGGAGACCCAGTACTTC. Protein sequence: CASSLGQAETQYF.

The genes are TRBV6-6 and TRBJ1-2; D not resolved. Germline V gene sequence: CDR1 MNHNY, CDR2 SVGAGI (reference sequence). The CDR3 covers 10 residues. V lost 6 bases and J 8 bases, leaving 7 bases between the germline ends. The CDR3 DNA follows: TGTGCCAGCAGGAAGGAGGGCTACACCTTC. Encoded protein: CASRKEGYTF.

The chain couples TRBV30 to TRBJ1-1, with D perhaps matching TRBD1 (5 bases). The V end lost 4 bases, the J end lost 0 bases, and 12 bases lay between the germline ends. Germline CDR1 is GTSNPN and CDR2 is SVGIG (reference sequence). The CDR3 runs to 14 residues. The CDR3 protein is CAWKSDSLNTEAFF. As DNA, the CDR3 is TGTGCCTGGAAATCCGACAGTTTGAACACTGAAGCTTTCTTT. Drawing the rest from reference TRBV30 and TRBJ1-1, the complete variable domain is SQTIHQWPATLVQPVGSPLSLECTVEGTSNPNLYWYRQAAGRGLQLLFYSVGIGQISSEVPQNLSASRPQDRQFILSSKKLLLSDSGFYLCAWKSDSLNTEAFFGQGTRLTVV.

The table lists this clone with a few counts. This CDR3 is CASLPGGFYEQYF. The CDR3 nucleotides read TGTGCCAGCCTCCCAGGAGGATTCTACGAGCAGTACTTC. The chain recombines TRBV28 with TRBJ2-7, with D tentatively TRBD2 (5 bases). This CDR3 is 13 amino acids long. Germline V gives CDR1 MDHEN, CDR2 SYDVKM. V was trimmed by 8 bases and J by 3 bases, leaving 14 bases between them.

The rearrangement joins TRBV30 to TRBJ2-3; 10 bases are a match to TRBD2. CDR3 size: 15 residues. V trimming: 3 bases; J trimming: 5 bases; junction bases outside the gene matches: 8. The germline V gene has CDR1 GTSNPN and CDR2 SVGIG (reference sequence). CDR3 sequence: CAWSVPAGGVDTQYF. The CDR3 nucleotides read TGTGCCTGGAGCGTCCCAGCGGGAGGGGTAGATACGCAGTATTTT.

The chain is built from TRBV7-2 and TRBJ2-7; D unresolved. Germline V gene lookup returns CDR1 SGHTA and CDR2 FQGNSA. V was cut by 4 bases and J by 4 bases, with 5 bases left in between. CDR3 length: 11 residues. CDR3 residues: CASSSRYEQYF. The CDR3 DNA sequence: TGTGCCAGCAGCTCCAGGTACGAGCAGTACTTC.

The V call is TRBV2, the J call TRBJ2-7; D is possibly TRBD1 (6 bases). Per germline, CDR1 SNHLY and CDR2 FYNNEI. The CDR3 loop spans 12 amino acids. V shed 6 bases and J shed 4 bases, with 10 bases lying between them. The CDR3, as DNA: TGTGCCAGCAGAGGACAGCGATACGAGCAGTACTTC. This codes for CASRGQRYEQYF.

The rearrangement links TRBV4-2 to TRBJ1-1; tentative D call: TRBD1 (6 bases). This CDR3 has 16 residues. V gave up 0 bases and J gave up 1 base, with 12 bases separating them. Germline V CDR1 and CDR2: LGHNA, YNFKEQ. The CDR3 sequence: CASSQDSKGGNTEAFF. For the CDR3, the DNA is TGTGCCAGCAGCCAAGACAGTAAGGGGGGGAACACTGAAGCTTTCTTT.

The genes are TRBV5-6 and TRBJ2-3, with 13 bases fitting TRBD2. Germline V CDR1 and CDR2: SGHDT, YYEEEE. The CDR3 is 15 residues long. After removal of 4 bases from V and 9 bases from J, the junction contained 8 bases not matched to a gene. The CDR3 DNA sequence: TGTGCCAGCAGCCCTCAGGGACTAGCGGGGCGGACGCAGTATTTT. Amino acids: CASSPQGLAGRTQYF.

The genes are TRBV25-1 and TRBJ2-1; TRBD2 agrees at 12 bases. Losses at the gene ends were 6 bases for V and 12 bases for J; bases not matched to a gene: 12. Germline CDR1 MGHDK, CDR2 SYGVNS. The CDR3 totals 15 residues. The CDR3 DNA reads TGTGCCAGCAGCGAAACATCTAGCGGGAGGGCCGCGCAGTTCTTC. Translating gives CASSETSSGRAAQFF.